Following are 27 T cell receptor beta chains from one sample sequenced in a study of CD8+CD57+ T cells in acquired aplastic anemia. An expansion of CD8+CD57+ cells by flow cytometry had been shown in patients chosen for sequencing. Genomic DNA templated the TCR beta VDJ and CDR3 profiling. TCRdb re-called the reads with MiXCR, one entry per CDR3 protein. Of approximately 150,000 distinct CDR3 sequences in the sample, 71% were seen once. What was sequenced was sorted CD4+, CD8+, or CD8+CD57+ T cells (not recorded which) from PBMCs. These receptors were taken from a human donor with aplastic anemia.

The gene calls are TRBV2 and TRBJ2-1; weak D call: TRBD2 (6 bases). Germline loops: CDR1 SNHLY, CDR2 FYNNEI. Trimming removed 6 bases at V and 5 bases at J, with 17 bases between. CDR3 size: 15 residues. CDR3 region: CASRASVGGNNEQFF. The CDR3 DNA is TGTGCCAGCAGGGCTTCCGTGGGGGGAAACAATGAGCAGTTCTTC.

Regarding this clonotype: No conserved phenylalanine or tryptophan ends this CDR3, so it is likely a read error. The chain joins TRBV5-1 to TRBJ1-1; tentative D call: TRBD1 (6 bases). The CDR3 extends over 18 amino acids. V was trimmed by 4 bases and J by 2 bases, leaving 24 bases between them. Germline values: CDR1 SGHRS, CDR2 YFSETQ. CDR3: CASSPQVDRSYINTEAFL. CDR3 in DNA: TGCGCCAGCAGCCCTCAAGTCGACAGGTCCTATATAAACACTGAAGCTTTCCTT.

This clonotype was seen once. The chain carries TRBV5-8 and TRBJ1-2, with unresolved D. The germline gives CDR1 SGHTS, CDR2 YDEGEE. The CDR3 is made up of 12 amino acids. Trimming pared 2 bases from V and 4 bases from J, leaving 6 bases between. The CDR3 spells CASSFTPYGYTF. The CDR3 DNA follows: TGTGCCAGCAGCTTCACCCCCTATGGCTACACCTTC.

The chain joins TRBV20-1 to TRBJ2-1; TRBD2 matches 8 bases. There are 15 residues in the CDR3. V shed 0 bases, J shed 4 bases, and the junction held 5 bases outside the gene matches. Germline lookup yields CDR1 DFQATT and CDR2 SNEGSKA (reference sequence). Here the CDR3 DNA reads TGCAGTGCTAGAGATATCGAGCGGGGGTACAATGAGCAGTTCTTC. Translating gives CSARDIERGYNEQFF.

This clonotype was detected a few times. V usage is TRBV7-3 and J usage is TRBJ1-1, with D possibly TRBD1 on 5 matching bases. The CDR3 runs to 11 residues. The V and J ends lost 3 bases and 11 bases respectively, with 10 bases between them. The germline V gene encodes CDR1 SGHTA and CDR2 FQGTGA. CDR3 bases: TGTGCCAGCAGCTTTGGCAGGGAGGCTTTCTTT. It is translated as CASSFGREAFF.

Only a few counts were recorded for this clonotype. This chain uses TRBV20-1 with TRBJ2-7, with a weak D call TRBD1 (5 bases). The CDR3 is made up of 12 amino acids. Germline CDR1 reads DFQATT; CDR2 reads SNEGSKA (reference sequence). V was pared by 0 bases and J by 7 bases, with 10 bases between. CDR3 sequence: CSAREQDREQYF. The CDR3, as DNA: TGCAGTGCTAGAGAACAAGACAGAGAGCAGTACTTC.

J is TRBJ2-7 and V is TRBV4-2, with 7 bases matching TRBD1. With 5 bases clipped from V and 4 bases from J, the junction kept 11 bases outside the gene matches. The CDR3 covers 15 residues. Germline assignment: CDR1 LGHNA and CDR2 YNFKEQ. CDR3 DNA: TGTGCCAGCAGCTTAGAATACAGGGGATTTTACGAGCAGTACTTC. Protein sequence: CASSLEYRGFYEQYF.

This clonotype was seen a handful of times. The CDR3 nucleotides read TGTGCCAGCAGTGAAGTCGGGACTAGCGGGGGGGCCGTC. This gives the protein CASSEVGTSGGAV. This chain uses TRBV2 with TRBJ2-7; TRBD2 agrees at 16 bases. CDR1 is SNHLY and CDR2 is FYNNEI in the germline V gene. The CDR3 spans 13 residues.

As concerns this clonotype: A junction end diverges from the germline sequence, so it may reflect a read error. The rearrangement links TRBV2 to TRBJ1-2; D is undetermined. CDR1 is SNHLY, CDR2 FYNNEI, per germline. The CDR3 consists of 11 residues. CDR3 amino acids: CASSLVGGYSF. CDR3 nucleotide sequence: TGTGCCAGCAGCTTAGTGGGTGGCTACTCCTTC.

This chain links TRBV7-9 with TRBJ2-7; 14 positions match TRBD2. Germline values: CDR1 SEHNR, CDR2 FQNEAQ (reference sequence). Trimming cost V 5 bases and J 4 bases; bases outside gene matches: 7. The CDR3 loop spans 16 amino acids. CDR3 region: CASSQTSGRAVYEQYF. The CDR3 region has the DNA TGTGCCAGCAGCCAGACTAGCGGGAGGGCCGTATACGAGCAGTACTTC.

This chain connects TRBV12-3 or TRBV12-4 to TRBJ1-6; D possibly corresponds to TRBD1 (6 bases). The V and J ends lost 1 base and 9 bases respectively, with 10 bases between them. The CDR3 runs 14 residues. The CDR3 region has the DNA TGTGCCAGCAGTTTAGGGACAGTAGGTTCACCCCTCCACTTT. It codes for CASSLGTVGSPLHF.

This chain connects TRBV5-1 to TRBJ1-3, with D unclear. This CDR3 is built from 14 residues. V was pared by 4 bases and J by 3 bases, with 11 bases between. Germline V lookup: CDR1 SGHRS, CDR2 YFSETQ. As DNA, the CDR3 is TGCGCCAGCAGCGACGAAGGAGGTGGAAACACCATATATTTT. Translating it yields CASSDEGGGNTIYF.

As regards this clonotype: A read error may produce the germline difference seen at one junction end. CDR3 sequence (DNA): TGTGCCACCAGCGCCGGAAAGGGTGGCTACGAGCAGTACTTC. It is translated as CATSAGKGGYEQYF. The chain joins TRBV9 to TRBJ2-7; D not certain. The CDR3 length is 14 residues. Per germline, CDR1 SGDLS and CDR2 YYNGEE.

V usage is TRBV20-1 and J usage is TRBJ1-5; D is undetermined. V was pared by 0 bases and J by 0 bases, with 3 bases between. The CDR3 runs to 13 residues. CDR1 DFQATT and CDR2 SNEGSKA come from the germline V gene (reference sequence). The CDR3 coding sequence is TGCAGTGCTAGAGAGTATAGCAATCAGCCCCAGCATTTT. Residues: CSAREYSNQPQHF.

V is TRBV24-1 and J is TRBJ2-2; D unresolved. This CDR3 is built from 13 residues. V lost 12 bases and J 2 bases, leaving 12 bases between the germline ends. The germline CDR1 and CDR2 sequences are KGHDR and SFDVKD. The CDR3 here is CAASAGNTGELFF. CDR3 sequence (DNA): TGTGCCGCCTCCGCCGGAAACACCGGGGAGCTGTTTTTT.

The V gene is TRBV20-1, the J gene TRBJ2-3, with D perhaps matching TRBD1 or TRBD2 (5 bases each). Deletions cut 2 bases from V and 6 bases from J, with 12 bases between. CDR1 DFQATT and CDR2 SNEGSKA come from the germline V gene (reference sequence). There are 13 residues in the CDR3. CDR3 sequence: CSARLGDGDTQYF. In DNA form, the CDR3 reads TGCAGTGCTAGATTGGGGGATGGCGATACGCAGTATTTT.

This clonotype was detected a few times. The chain has TRBV6-4 and TRBJ2-5; tentative D call: TRBD2 (7 bases). Germline lookup yields CDR1 MRHNA and CDR2 SNTAGT. V was clipped by 6 bases and J by 5 bases, with 13 bases between them. The length of the CDR3 is 13 residues. CDR3 nucleotides: TGTGCCAGCAGCGTGGGGGGGCGGGAGACCCAGTACTTC. It is translated as CASSVGGRETQYF.

This clonotype was detected only a few times. The V call is TRBV7-8, the J call TRBJ1-5, with D unresolved. V shed 1 base and J shed 7 bases, with 11 bases lying between them. CDR1 and CDR2 (germline): SGHVS, FQNEAQ. This CDR3 has 14 amino acids. The CDR3 DNA sequence: TGTGCCAGCAGCTTAGGCAGGCCCAACCAGCCCCAGCATTTT. Translating it yields CASSLGRPNQPQHF.

Of note for this clonotype: One end of the junction fails to match germline, which may point to a read error. The V gene is TRBV20-1, the J gene TRBJ2-3; 12 bases line up with TRBD2. The length of the CDR3 is 18 residues. The germline CDR1 and CDR2 sequences are DFQATT and SNEGSKA (reference sequence). CDR3 amino acids: CSARDLAGGPFSTGTQYF. CDR3 sequence (DNA): TGCAGTGCTAGAGATCTAGCGGGAGGGCCCTTTTCCACAGGTACGCAGTATTTT.

The chain carries TRBV25-1 and TRBJ1-6, with no clear D. The germline gives CDR1 MGHDK, CDR2 SYGVNS. V was pared by 7 bases and J by 5 bases, with 9 bases between. This CDR3 is 13 amino acids long. This chain's CDR3 is CASNSLDNSPLHF. CDR3 coding DNA: TGTGCCAGCAATTCACTGGATAATTCACCCCTCCACTTT.

The chain carries TRBV5-1 and TRBJ2-3; 8 nucleotides match TRBD2. This CDR3 is built from 14 residues. V was clipped by 2 bases and J by 4 bases; unmatched bases: 3. CDR1 is SGHRS and CDR2 is YFSETQ in the germline V gene. The CDR3 spells CASSLTSGADTQYF. CDR3 nucleotides: TGCGCCAGCAGCTTAACTAGCGGAGCAGATACGCAGTATTTT.

Notes on this clonotype: At one boundary the junction diverges from the germline segment, which might be a read error. The rearrangement joins TRBV6-6 to TRBJ2-5; D is unclear. This CDR3 contains 13 residues. The germline V gene has CDR1 MNHNY and CDR2 SVGAGI (reference sequence). The CDR3 DNA reads as TGTGCCAGCAGTCATAGAGATGGAAAGACACAGTACTTC. Translation gives CASSHRDGKTQYF.

The J gene is TRBJ2-3, the V gene TRBV7-8, with D unresolved. CDR1 and CDR2 from the germline V gene are SGHVS and FQNEAQ. CDR3 length: 20 residues. V lost 7 bases and J 2 bases, leaving 31 bases between the germline ends. The CDR3: CASTSHADSILTTYTDTQYF. The CDR3 nucleotides are TGTGCCAGCACCTCCCATGCGGATTCGATCCTCACGACATACACAGATACGCAGTATTTT.

V gene TRBV7-7 combines with J gene TRBJ2-5; D unresolved. The CDR3 spans 13 residues. CDR1 SSHAT and CDR2 FNYEAQ come from the germline V gene (reference sequence). The V gene lost 3 bases and the J gene lost 5 bases, with 10 bases spanning the gap. This chain's CDR3 is CASSFSDGETQYF. CDR3 sequence (DNA): TGTGCCAGCAGCTTTTCTGATGGGGAGACCCAGTACTTC.

This clonotype showed up just once. This chain uses TRBV28 with TRBJ1-2; D gene uncertain. CDR1 is MDHEN and CDR2 is SYDVKM in the germline V gene. Trimming removed 4 bases from V and 0 bases from J, with 3 bases in between. CDR3 length: 12 amino acids. The CDR3 loop reads CASSSPNYGYTF. As DNA, the CDR3 is TGTGCCAGCAGTTCCCCTAACTATGGCTACACCTTC.

The chain has TRBV7-8 and TRBJ2-7; the match to TRBD1 covers 7 bases. The CDR3 spans 19 residues. Unmatched junction bases numbered 22, after V lost 5 bases and J lost 3 bases. Germline V CDR1 and CDR2: SGHVS, FQNEAQ. CDR3 protein: CASSDSTGSGGVGIYEQYF. CDR3 in DNA: TGTGCCAGCAGCGACTCGACAGGGTCAGGGGGTGTGGGGATCTACGAGCAGTACTTC.

The chain joins TRBV2 to TRBJ2-3; D is perhaps TRBD1 (6 bases). Germline assignment: CDR1 SNHLY and CDR2 FYNNEI. V lost 5 bases, J lost 0 bases, and 12 bases lay in between. The CDR3 is 15 residues long. The CDR3 DNA follows: TGTGCCAGCAGTACCGGGACACCCAGCACAGATACGCAGTATTTT. Amino acids: CASSTGTPSTDTQYF.